The sequence of this TCR beta chain was determined in a study of T cell changes during pregnancy in multiple sclerosis. Sequencing used immunoSEQ multiplex PCR; TCRdb keeps in-frame clones, though not all of them. Of some 120,000 clones in the sample, about 95% were seen once. The germline V and J ends were trimmed by 4 bases and 12 bases, with 16 bases remaining between them. The CDR3 runs to 12 residues. CDR1 and CDR2 (germline): SGHDN, FVKESK. This chain connects TRBV14 to TRBJ2-7, with D possibly TRBD1 on 5 matching bases. The sequence came from a female donor with multiple sclerosis, enrolled in a pregnancy study. The sample in question was peripheral blood, obtained after pregnancy. CDR3 DNA: TGTGCCAGCAGCCCCAAAGGGGCTGCGCGGTACTTC. Residues: CASSPKGAARYF.